This T cell receptor (beta chain) was sequenced during a study of cytomegalovirus exposure and HLA in healthy donors. Trimming took 10 bases from V and 1 from J, leaving 8 bases between them. The V gene's germline CDR1 is MNHEY and CDR2 SMNVEV (reference sequence). The CDR3 spans 13 residues. With 60 Vbeta and 13 Jbeta primers, the PCR was carried out. Generated by immunoSEQ multiplex PCR, the TCRdb table keeps only in-frame clones and is missing some. The sample holds 150,000 to 200,000 clones, around two thirds seen once. Material for sequencing was PBMCs. The chain combines TRBV27 with TRBJ2-6, with unresolved D. The clonotype was recovered from a man aged 35 to 55 in good health and CMV-seronegative. The CDR3 loop is CATRRSGANVLTF. CDR3 nucleotide sequence: TGTGCCACCCGGCGGTCTGGGGCCAACGTCCTGACTTTC. Together with reference TRBV27 and TRBJ2-6, the CDR3 gives the full variable domain: EAQVTQNPRYLITVTGKKLTVTCSQNMNHEYMSWYRQDPGLGLRQIYYSMNVEVTDKGDVPEGYKVSRKEKRNFPLILESPSPNQTSLYFCATRRSGANVLTFGAGSRLTVL.